These 9 T cell receptor beta chains were sequenced from one sample in a study of vaccination effects on CD4 cells after COVID-19. Method: immunoSEQ multiplex PCR; TCRdb's copy keeps in-frame clones and lacks some. The sample lists 20,000 to 25,000 clones, 75% to 85% seen once, with around 38% in the top ten. What these receptors recognize is not known. Ahead of sequencing, the ViraFEST assay grew antigen-specific CD4+ T cells using viral peptide pools. Cultured cells yielded isolated CD4+ T cells after about ten days. This individual tested PCR-positive for SARS-CoV-2 infection between March and December 2020. Sequencing used CD4+ T cells from PBMCs cultured with a peptide pool, obtained before COVID-19 vaccination. The receptors originated from a human donor who had a prior SARS-CoV-2 infection.

V and J are TRBV29-1 and TRBJ2-1; TRBD1 matches at 7 bases. J was trimmed by 3 bases and V by 4 bases; bases with no gene match: 6. The germline V gene encodes CDR1 SQVTM and CDR2 ANQGSEA. CDR3 length: 14 amino acids. CDR3 nucleotides: TGCAGCGTTGCCGACAGGGCCCTCTACAATGAGCAGTTCTTC. Encoded protein: CSVADRALYNEQFF.

The chain couples TRBV27 to TRBJ2-7; D may be TRBD1 (6 bases). The V end lost 6 bases, the J end lost 3 bases, and 15 bases lay between the germline ends. The length of the CDR3 is 14 residues. Per the germline V gene, CDR1 is MNHEY and CDR2 is SMNVEV (reference sequence). CDR3 region: CASRGDINSYEQYF. The CDR3 region has the DNA TGTGCCAGCAGAGGGGACATAAACAGCTACGAGCAGTACTTC.

The chain recombines TRBV3-1 (or the pseudogene TRBV3-2) with TRBJ1-4, with 8 bases that match TRBD1. The J segment lost 8 bases and the V segment lost 4 bases, leaving 9 bases of the junction unmatched. This CDR3 comprises 15 residues. Germline-derived CDR1 and CDR2 are LGHDT and YNNKEL (reference sequence). The CDR3 here is CASSRRGQGGEKLFF. In DNA, the CDR3 is TGTGCCAGCAGCCGCCGAGGACAGGGCGGCGAAAAACTGTTTTTT.

The chain recombines TRBV6-5 with TRBJ1-2; TRBD1 matches at 7 bases. V shed 7 bases, J shed 3 bases, and the junction held 2 bases outside the gene matches. In germline, CDR1 is MNHEY, CDR2 SVGAGI. The CDR3 is made up of 12 amino acids. DNA for the CDR3: TGTGCCAGCAAACAGGGGCACTATGGCTACACCTTC. Residues: CASKQGHYGYTF.

The DNA of the CDR3 is TGTGCCAGCAGCTTAGGAGGGGGCACCTATAATTCACCCCTCCACTTT. Translating gives CASSLGGGTYNSPLHF. The rearrangement links TRBV7-2 to TRBJ1-6, with TRBD1 matching 7 bases. Germline V gene data show CDR1 as SGHTA and CDR2 as FQGNSA. CDR3 size: 16 residues. Unmatched junction bases numbered 2, after V lost 1 base and J lost 2 bases.

Comment on this clone: One end of the junction does not line up with germline, which may come from a read error. DNA of the CDR3: TGTGCTAGCAGCCGCGGACTGAACACTGAAGCTTTCTTT. It specifies CASSRGLNTEAFF. This sequence joins TRBV7-7 and TRBJ1-1, with D uncertain. Germline V CDR1 and CDR2: SSHAT, FNYEAQ (reference sequence). This CDR3 has 13 residues.

This clone occurred a few times. The chain has TRBV7-6 and TRBJ1-6; 10 positions agree with TRBD1. J was trimmed by 8 bases and V by 4 bases; bases with no gene match: 8. The germline gives CDR1 SGHVS, CDR2 FNYEAQ. The CDR3 extends over 16 amino acids. The CDR3 loop reads CASSSHTGTGDSPLHF. The CDR3 coding sequence is TGTGCCAGCAGCTCTCATACCGGGACAGGGGATTCACCCCTCCACTTT.

V usage is TRBV6-5 and J usage is TRBJ1-1; D uncertain. With 2 bases removed from V and 0 bases from J, the gap between germline ends came to 10 bases. The germline CDR1 and CDR2 sequences are MNHEY and SVGAGI. The CDR3 length is 15 residues. CDR3 DNA: TGTGCCAGCAGTTACAGGCAGCATATGAACACTGAAGCTTTCTTT. The encoded protein is CASSYRQHMNTEAFF.

This clone was detected only a few times. V gene TRBV5-4 combines with J gene TRBJ1-1; TRBD1 aligns across 7 bases. The CDR3 spans 14 residues. Germline V lookup: CDR1 SGHNT, CDR2 YYREEE (reference sequence). J was trimmed by 6 bases and V by 3 bases; bases with no gene match: 8. Written as DNA, the CDR3 is TGTGCCAGCAGCTCAACGACAGGGCCCGCTGAAGCTTTCTTT. Amino acids: CASSSTTGPAEAFF.